Here is one TCR beta chain with its context. This record comes from a study of blood T cell repertoires in COVID-19. Study details: T cells, B-cell-depleted T cells, or PBMCs provided the cDNA or gDNA that served as material.

Germline V gives CDR1 SGHRS, CDR2 YFSETQ. The CDR3 covers 17 residues. V dropped 2 bases and J dropped 5; count of bases not matched to a gene: 10. Measured with immunoSEQ multiplex PCR; TCRdb has only the in-frame clones, and not every one. The profile shows 150,000 to 200,000 clones, about 88% of them singletons. Material: peripheral blood. V is TRBV5-1 and J is TRBJ2-3; 11 nucleotides match TRBD1. The clonotype was recovered from a man in his 60s with acute or convalescent COVID-19. The DNA for the CDR3 is TGCGCCAGCAGCTTCATTTGGACAGGGGGCAAAAAAGATACGCAGTATTTT. It specifies CASSFIWTGGKKDTQYF.